The entry below describes one T cell receptor (beta chain). Original processing notes: Nucleated cell number was recorded as an estimate derived from reference gene primer amplification. Profiling relied on immunoSEQ multiplex PCR, and the TCRdb table lists in-frame clones only, not all of them. The D gene and trimming were derived from the DNA, and the V and J assignments and clone size from that table. The repertoire holds about 200,000 clones, with 82% as singletons. This sample was taken from a study of blood T cell repertoires in COVID-19. Turning to the study itself: Samples of COVID-19 (acute and convalescent) were obtained from the United States, Italy and Spain. PBMCs, B-cell-depleted T cells, or T cells were the source of the cDNA or gDNA that made up the material.

The CDR3 length is 16 residues. Looked up from germline, CDR1 is KGHSH and CDR2 is LQKENI. The J segment lost 5 bases and the V segment lost 0 bases, leaving 6 bases of the junction unmatched. The Seattle patients joined while their infection was active and were tracked longitudinally afterward. The chain has TRBV18 and TRBJ2-2; 7 bases agree with TRBD2. This receptor was obtained from a woman in her seventies with COVID-19, enrolled during active disease. The sequenced sample was peripheral blood. The CDR3 loop is CASSPPASGKTGELFF. Here the CDR3 DNA reads TGTGCCAGCTCACCACCGGCGAGCGGGAAAACCGGGGAGCTGTTTTTT.